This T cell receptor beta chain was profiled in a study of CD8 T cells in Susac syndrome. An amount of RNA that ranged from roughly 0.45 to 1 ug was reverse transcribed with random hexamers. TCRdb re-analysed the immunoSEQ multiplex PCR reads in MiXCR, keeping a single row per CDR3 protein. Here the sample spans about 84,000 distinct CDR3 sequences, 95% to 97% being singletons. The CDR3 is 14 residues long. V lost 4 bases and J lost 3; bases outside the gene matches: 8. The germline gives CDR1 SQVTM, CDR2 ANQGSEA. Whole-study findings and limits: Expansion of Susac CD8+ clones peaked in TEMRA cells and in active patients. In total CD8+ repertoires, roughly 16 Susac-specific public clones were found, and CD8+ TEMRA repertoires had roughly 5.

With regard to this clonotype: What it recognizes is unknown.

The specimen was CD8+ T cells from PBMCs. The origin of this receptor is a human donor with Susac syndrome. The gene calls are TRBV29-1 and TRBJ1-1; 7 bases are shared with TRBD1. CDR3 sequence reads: CSVGYAGGDTEAFF. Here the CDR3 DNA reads TGCAGCGTTGGTTATGCAGGGGGGGACACTGAAGCTTTCTTT.